The T cell receptor (beta chain) described here comes from a study of blood T cell repertoires in COVID-19. Across the whole study: PBMCs, B-cell-depleted T cells, or T cells provided the cDNA or gDNA that made up the material.

This CDR3 spans 14 amino acids. Germline V gene sequence: CDR1 LGHDT, CDR2 YNNKEL (reference sequence). V lost 5 bases to trimming and J lost 2 bases, with 12 bases between them. Per the authors' pipeline: Cell counts per sample came from amplifying reference gene primers. The table came from immunoSEQ multiplex PCR; TCRdb's copy has only in-frame clones and leaves some out. V and J calls and clone size come straight from that table; D and trimming were deduced from the DNA. The sample includes about 180,000 clones, about 86% of them seen just once. The chain uses TRBV3-1 (or the pseudogene TRBV3-2) and TRBJ2-5; perhaps TRBD2 as D (6 bases). The clonotype was recovered from a man aged 50-59 years with active or convalescent COVID-19. Sequenced material: peripheral blood. CDR3 DNA: TGTGCCAGCAGCGTCCGGGACTTACAAGAGACCCAGTACTTC. The encoded protein is CASSVRDLQETQYF.